This passage covers 7 T cell receptor beta chains from one sample sequenced in a study of beta chain features in type 1 diabetes. Overall study findings and caveats: When Type 1 diabetes patients were examined, their TCRB CDR3s proved moderately but significantly shorter in all four CD4+ subsets.

Reverse transcription of all isolated RNA meant that expressed TCRB transcripts were sequenced. Assay used: immunoSEQ multiplex PCR; TCRdb lists only in-frame clones, some missing. Of roughly 700,000 clones listed, roughly 13% are singletons. These TCRs' antigens remain unknown. The specimen sequenced was naive CD4+ T cells from blood. The receptors stem from a man between 18 and 35 years old with type 1 diabetes.

The V call is TRBV30, the J call TRBJ2-3, with TRBD2 identical over 8 bases. Trimming removed 1 base from V and 3 bases from J; junction bases left unmatched: 3. Germline CDR1 GTSNPN, CDR2 SVGIG (reference sequence). This CDR3 has 14 residues. The CDR3 sequence is CAWSGLAGTDTQYF. DNA of the CDR3: TGTGCCTGGAGTGGATTAGCGGGAACAGATACGCAGTATTTT.

This clone was observed a handful of times. The chain combines TRBV29-1 with TRBJ1-5; TRBD1 is a possible D gene (6 bases). The CDR3 runs 15 residues. The V gene's germline CDR1 is SQVTM and CDR2 ANQGSEA. Trimming cost V 1 base and J 1 base, with 11 bases left between them. CDR3 loop: CSVEGFGQSNQPQHF. Written as DNA, the CDR3 is TGCAGCGTTGAAGGTTTCGGACAGAGCAATCAGCCCCAGCATTTT. The full variable domain, with the rest looked up from reference TRBV29-1 and TRBJ1-5, is SAVISQKPSRDICQRGTSLTIQCQVDSQVTMMFWYRQQPGQSLTLIATANQGSEATYESGFVIDKFPISRPNLTFSTLTVSNMSPEDSSIYLCSVEGFGQSNQPQHFGDGTRLSIL.

The CDR3 loop is CASSRRLRRGDQETQYF. The CDR3, as DNA: TGTGCCAGCAGTAGGAGGCTGAGGCGGGGGGACCAAGAGACCCAGTACTTC. J is TRBJ2-5 and V is TRBV7-9; TRBD2 matches at 8 bases. Germline lookup yields CDR1 SEHNR and CDR2 FQNEAQ (reference sequence). Unmatched junction bases numbered 12, after V lost 6 bases and J lost 0 bases. CDR3 size: 17 residues. The variable domain in full, completed from reference TRBV7-9 and TRBJ2-5, reads DTGVSQNPRHKITKRGQNVTFRCDPISEHNRLYWYRQTLGQGPEFLTYFQNEAQLEKSRLLSDRFSAERPKGSFSTLEIQRTEQGDSAMYLCASSRRLRRGDQETQYFGPGTRLLVL.

This clone has just a few counts. The CDR3 protein is CATIAGRDQPQHF. As DNA, the CDR3 is TGTGCCACCATCGCGGGACGGGATCAGCCCCAGCATTTT. The chain carries TRBV6-1 and TRBJ1-5; D is possibly TRBD1 (5 bases). Germline assignment: CDR1 MNHNS and CDR2 SASEGT. The CDR3 sequence is 13 residues long. Trimming cost V 10 bases and J 5 bases, with 15 bases left between them.

The J gene is TRBJ2-7, the V gene TRBV25-1; D possibly corresponds to TRBD1 (6 bases). The V and J ends lost 7 bases and 2 bases respectively, with 12 bases between them. The length of the CDR3 is 13 residues. Per germline, CDR1 MGHDK and CDR2 SYGVNS. Here the CDR3 reads CASTRDIPYEQYF. CDR3 bases: TGTGCCAGCACTCGGGACATTCCCTACGAGCAGTACTTC.

Only a few counts were recorded for this clone. V and J are TRBV18 and TRBJ1-1; D is unclear. The germline V gene has CDR1 KGHSH and CDR2 LQKENI. V lost 6 bases to trimming and J lost 3 bases, with 11 bases between them. This CDR3 has 13 amino acids. The CDR3 DNA reads as TGTGCCAGCTCGGGCGGGCCGGACACTGAAGCTTTCTTT. Translating it yields CASSGGPDTEAFF.

This rearrangement joins TRBV6-1 to TRBJ2-5; maybe TRBD1 (6 bases). Trimming took 7 bases from V and 4 from J, leaving 16 bases between them. The length of the CDR3 is 14 residues. Germline lookup yields CDR1 MNHNS and CDR2 SASEGT. CDR3 loop: CASTRGTPRETQYF. The DNA of the CDR3 is TGTGCCAGCACGAGGGGGACCCCTAGAGAGACCCAGTACTTC.